A selection of T cell receptor beta chains follows, all from one sample in a study of T cell repertoires in cytomegalovirus infection. TCRdb independently ran MiXCR on the reads; one entry per CDR3 protein. This sample yields 210,000 or so distinct CDR3 sequences, of which around 6.6% are seen a single time; roughly 6% belongs to the top ten. The specimen was PBMCs. These receptor sequences come from a human donor in good health (CMV status not recorded). Some clones in this sample may be carry-over from other donors' samples. The CDR3 runs from the conserved cysteine through the conserved F or W. The D gene is left open where the match is weak.

V gene: TRBV5-4
D gene: -
J gene: TRBJ1-4
CDR3 protein: CASSWDSRNEKLFF

V gene: TRBV7-9
D gene: TRBD2
J gene: TRBJ2-5
CDR3 protein: CASSLVGTSGLTQYF

V gene: TRBV7-2
D gene: TRBD1
J gene: TRBJ1-2
CDR3 protein: CASSLARGGSLRGYGYTF

V gene: TRBV7-2
D gene: -
J gene: TRBJ1-2
CDR3 protein: CASSLGPRSGVF

V gene: TRBV5-6
D gene: -
J gene: TRBJ1-5
CDR3 protein: CASSLYGVGDYQPQHF

V gene: TRBV7-2
D gene: -
J gene: TRBJ2-7
CDR3 protein: CASSHAGSTRVNEQYF

V gene: TRBV5-1
D gene: -
J gene: TRBJ1-3
CDR3 protein: CASSLEWSSGNTIYF

V gene: TRBV19
D gene: -
J gene: TRBJ1-5
CDR3 protein: CASIGFGTSLEPQHF

V gene: TRBV29-1
D gene: TRBD1
J gene: TRBJ1-5
CDR3 protein: CSVATGRGKSNQPQHF

V gene: TRBV11-2
D gene: -
J gene: TRBJ2-5
CDR3 protein: CASSPQLKDSWETQYF

V gene: TRBV5-8
D gene: TRBD1
J gene: TRBJ1-5
CDR3 protein: CASSLLQGASNQPQHF

V gene: TRBV20-1
D gene: TRBD1
J gene: TRBJ2-1
CDR3 protein: CGAPDRGQYVQFF

V gene: TRBV6-1
D gene: -
J gene: TRBJ2-5
CDR3 protein: CASSYSDGEETQYF

V gene: TRBV25-1
D gene: -
J gene: TRBJ2-2
CDR3 protein: CASSERGTGELFF

V gene: TRBV28
D gene: -
J gene: TRBJ2-1
CDR3 protein: CASSFRREQFF

V gene: TRBV7-2
D gene: -
J gene: TRBJ2-2
CDR3 protein: CANRGTPSTGELFF

V gene: TRBV7-8
D gene: -
J gene: TRBJ2-1
CDR3 protein: CASSHQRQGGNEQFF

V gene: TRBV7-2
D gene: -
J gene: TRBJ1-4
CDR3 protein: CASSEGDFGRARKLFF

V gene: TRBV6-2/TRBV6-3
D gene: -
J gene: TRBJ2-7
CDR3 protein: CASSYNSPPEEQYF

V gene: TRBV4-3
D gene: -
J gene: TRBJ2-7
CDR3 protein: CASSHGGTTYEQYF

V gene: TRBV20-1
D gene: -
J gene: TRBJ2-1
CDR3 protein: CSANVNLYNEQFF

V gene: TRBV20-1
D gene: -
J gene: TRBJ2-5
CDR3 protein: CSAKRGQETQYF

V gene: TRBV2
D gene: -
J gene: TRBJ2-5
CDR3 protein: CASSTLRSETQYF

V gene: TRBV5-5
D gene: TRBD1
J gene: TRBJ2-4
CDR3 protein: CASSRDRGIGDDIQYF

V gene: TRBV11-2
D gene: -
J gene: TRBJ1-1
CDR3 protein: CASSFGGGEAFF

V gene: TRBV7-9
D gene: TRBD1
J gene: TRBJ1-2
CDR3 protein: CASSSNPTGGLYGYTF

V gene: TRBV2
D gene: -
J gene: TRBJ2-2
CDR3 protein: CASSSTGNTGELFF

V gene: TRBV11-3
D gene: -
J gene: TRBJ2-5
CDR3 protein: CASRGNSGVLETQYF

V gene: TRBV6-2/TRBV6-3
D gene: -
J gene: TRBJ2-2
CDR3 protein: CVSQRGITGELFF

V gene: TRBV10-3
D gene: -
J gene: TRBJ2-3
CDR3 protein: CAISLKIQGTKDTQYF

V gene: TRBV7-6
D gene: -
J gene: TRBJ1-1
CDR3 protein: CASSSGARGLNTEAFF

V gene: TRBV20-1
D gene: -
J gene: TRBJ1-5
CDR3 protein: CSAPPGLKPQHF

V gene: TRBV10-3
D gene: -
J gene: TRBJ1-1
CDR3 protein: CAIRDTEAFF

V gene: TRBV7-9
D gene: -
J gene: TRBJ1-1
CDR3 protein: CASSPGSINTEAFF

V gene: TRBV29-1
D gene: -
J gene: TRBJ2-1
CDR3 protein: CSTWENEQFF

V gene: TRBV27
D gene: -
J gene: TRBJ1-5
CDR3 protein: CASRNTGQQYQPQHF

V gene: TRBV10-3
D gene: TRBD1
J gene: TRBJ2-5
CDR3 protein: CAISEAGAGGFETQYF

V gene: TRBV15
D gene: -
J gene: TRBJ2-2
CDR3 protein: CATSRDLGTGELFF

V gene: TRBV6-2/TRBV6-3
D gene: -
J gene: TRBJ1-6
CDR3 protein: CASLRGINSPLHF

V gene: TRBV7-2
D gene: -
J gene: TRBJ2-5
CDR3 protein: CASSSPGRGGETQYF

V gene: TRBV29-1
D gene: TRBD1
J gene: TRBJ1-1
CDR3 protein: CSNKGLQGYDTEAFF

V gene: TRBV25-1
D gene: -
J gene: TRBJ1-1
CDR3 protein: CASGTGPTEAFF

V gene: TRBV9
D gene: -
J gene: TRBJ2-3
CDR3 protein: CASSVSAGTQYF

V gene: TRBV29-1
D gene: -
J gene: TRBJ1-2
CDR3 protein: CSITSTGPYGYTF

V gene: TRBV20-1
D gene: TRBD1
J gene: TRBJ1-3
CDR3 protein: CSARDRVYGNTIYF

V gene: TRBV7-2
D gene: -
J gene: TRBJ2-7
CDR3 protein: CASSLAPLYEQYF

V gene: TRBV5-1
D gene: -
J gene: TRBJ2-1
CDR3 protein: CASGPTGPQYNEQFF

V gene: TRBV20-1
D gene: TRBD1
J gene: TRBJ1-3
CDR3 protein: CSASFRDRAPGNTIYF

V gene: TRBV4-3
D gene: -
J gene: TRBJ1-2
CDR3 protein: CASSQVGIYGYTF

V gene: TRBV19
D gene: -
J gene: TRBJ2-3
CDR3 protein: CASSRSARADTQYF

V gene: TRBV20-1
D gene: -
J gene: TRBJ1-6
CDR3 protein: CSASRGSDSSYNSPLHF

V gene: TRBV5-1
D gene: -
J gene: TRBJ1-6
CDR3 protein: CASSSGLLRANSPLHF

V gene: TRBV5-6
D gene: TRBD1
J gene: TRBJ2-1
CDR3 protein: CASSLVGQGINEQFF

V gene: TRBV20-1
D gene: TRBD1
J gene: TRBJ1-2
CDR3 protein: CSAPAQGGGYGYTF

V gene: TRBV7-9
D gene: -
J gene: TRBJ2-1
CDR3 protein: CASSLPRQGRNEQFF